What follows describes a single T cell receptor beta chain. CDR1 SGHTA and CDR2 FQGNSA come from the germline V gene. V dropped 5 bases and J dropped 2 bases, with 3 bases sitting between them. The CDR3 sequence is 11 residues long. This sample was taken from a study of blood T cell repertoires in COVID-19. Seattle's cohort entered during active infection and was followed longitudinally. Original processing methods: Quantification of nucleated cells was approximated via reference gene primer amplification. Assay used: immunoSEQ multiplex PCR; TCRdb lists only in-frame clones, some missing. V, J and clone size are taken as reported in that table, and D and trimming were inferred from the DNA itself. This sample has over 90,000 clones; about nine tenths occur once, and the top ten carry 4% to 5.5%.

The chain carries TRBV7-2 and TRBJ2-5; D unresolved. This sequence originates from a woman aged 45-65 years with COVID-19, enrolled during active disease. Sequenced material: peripheral blood. In DNA, the CDR3 is TGTGCCAGCAGCCAACAAGAGACCCAGTACTTC. It is translated as CASSQQETQYF.